The clone carrying this T cell receptor beta chain was seen just once. The antigen is not known. This entry comes from a study of identifying expanded T cells in peripheral blood. Findings of the study overall: Around 1.2 clones differed between technical replicates, versus around 15 and 19 over time.

Only in-frame clones appear in the TCRdb table, and some are missing; sequencing was by immunoSEQ multiplex PCR. This sample has tens of thousands of clones, with roughly 85% found just once. The TCR sequence derives from a person aged 18-70 years in good health. The specimen was blood.

The CDR3 DNA is TGTGCCAGCAGTGACAAAACGGTCAATCAGCCCCAGCATTTT. As protein: CASSDKTVNQPQHF. The V and J genes are TRBV2 and TRBJ1-5; no clear D gene. The CDR3 spans 14 residues. Trimming stripped 3 bases from V and 3 bases from J, with 9 bases between. The germline V gene has CDR1 SNHLY and CDR2 FYNNEI.